This T cell receptor beta chain was observed in a study of blood T cell repertoires in COVID-19. Study details: Nucleic acid was either cDNA or gDNA, and it came from T cells, B-cell-depleted T cells, or PBMCs.

Trimming took 6 bases from V and 5 from J; bases not matched to a gene: 6. This CDR3 region has 13 residues. Per germline, CDR1 MNHEY and CDR2 SVGAGI. Produced via immunoSEQ multiplex PCR; TCRdb's table is partial and in-frame only. There are about 180,000 clones in the sample; approximately 83% occur only once, and over 2.5% lies in the top ten. Sequenced material: peripheral blood. V is TRBV6-5 and J is TRBJ1-1; TRBD1 matches 7 bases. The receptor was isolated from a man between 60 and 75 years old with acute or convalescent COVID-19. The CDR3 region is CASRTGKGTEAFF. Here the CDR3 DNA reads TGTGCCAGCAGGACAGGGAAAGGAACTGAAGCTTTCTTT.